This T cell receptor (beta chain) was sequenced in a study of T-cell memory formation after mild COVID-19 (dated by TCRdb to about 2021). Background for the entire study: TCR sequence clusters from the two donors were largely donor specific. In a couple of donors, T-cell clones that expanded and contracted after mild COVID-19 were followed by sequencing TCRalpha and TCRbeta repertoires longitudinally. The cohort comprised two young, previously healthy adult volunteers, one female and one male. What the work shows at the level of the full study, not this receptor alone: SARS-CoV-2 specificity of the second-wave clones peaking on day 37 was not confirmed. Only two mild cases were covered by the study, and larger cohorts that include severe cases with pre-infection samples were considered necessary. From day 15 to 85, contracting clones showed balanced CD4/CD8 phenotypes, whereas a second wave of clones that expanded from day 15 to 37 leaned towards CD4+. Contracting CD4+ clones were located mainly in the CM and EM memory subsets, whereas CD8+ clones were found to be enriched in EMRA. Some responding clones were found in pre-infection memory, which suggests that pre-existing cross-reactive memory T cells took part in the SARS-CoV-2 response.

At the junction V is shortened by 5 bases and J by 7 bases, with 23 bases in between. The germline V gene sets CDR1 to MGHRA and CDR2 to YSYEKL. From the cysteine up to the phenylalanine, the CDR3 has a length of 16 residues. The CDR3 DNA has 48 bases and is translated from base 1. This clonotype was seen only a few times. The target of this receptor is not known. The input lacks base qualities; no much larger clone sits a single base away. The data were produced on an Illumina NovaSeq 6000. Using 5'RACE with constant-segment primers, TCRalpha and TCRbeta cDNA libraries were constructed, with sample barcodes and unique molecular identifiers added in the process. RNA was extracted from every sample with Trizol reagent. Amplification of the libraries took two PCR steps, and the second step added a second sample barcode plus Illumina TruSeq adapters. Sequencing of libraries was performed on an Illumina NovaSeq with 2 x 150 bp paired-end reads. Turning to the authors' computational methods: Reads were demultiplexed and collapsed into UMI-guided consensus sequences with migec v1.2.7. Using mixcr v2.1.11, the UMI consensuses were aligned to TRA and TRB V and J templates and assembled into clonotypes. Expanded or contracted clonotypes were those called significant by both edgeR and NoisET, with noise models trained on biological replicates. For edgeR calls, the cutoffs were a false discovery rate-adjusted p below 0.01 and a log2 fold-change threshold of 1. As an exploratory analysis of dynamics, max-normalized trajectories of the 1000 most abundant clonotypes were examined with PCA combined with hierarchical clustering. The CD4 or CD8 phenotype of responding clones was assigned using the separately sequenced CD4+ and CD8+ repertoires. TCRdb reprocessing: public reads trimmed at Q25 with fastp, clones called with MiXCR, in-frame beta chains kept. Merged by CDR3 protein, the rows form single entries marked with the most common genes and DNA. The V and J calls reflect TCRdb's pipeline rather than the authors' work. Here the sample has 300,000 to 350,000 distinct CDR3 sequences; over 11% occur a single time. The ten top clones hold roughly a fifth of the sample.

Ficoll-Paque density gradient centrifugation was the method used to isolate PBMCs. The chain was built from TRBV4-1 and TRBJ1-1; possibly the D gene is TRBD1, per 6 matching bases. The material sequenced was PBMCs or a T cell subset sorted from them (not recorded which). This receptor was obtained from a man between 18 and 35 years old who had mild COVID-19 (a few samples of this study predate the infection). The sample titles of this study are shuffled in the database, so cell type and time point are left out; the donor was told from shared clones. The nucleotide sequence reads TGCGCCAGCAGCTCCTACCAGGACTCTTTAGGGGGTGAAGCTTTCTTT. This codes for CASSSYQDSLGGEAFF.